Below, 23 T cell receptor beta chains from the same sample are listed, as sequenced in a study of cytomegalovirus exposure and HLA in healthy donors. The study ran its PCR with 60 Vbeta and 13 Jbeta primers. Method: immunoSEQ multiplex PCR; TCRdb's copy keeps in-frame clones and lacks some. This table has more than 90,000 clones, 76% appearing once. Sequenced input: PBMCs. The receptors shown here come from a man aged 50 to 59 in good health and CMV-seropositive.

The rearrangement links TRBV15 to TRBJ2-5; D is perhaps TRBD2 (6 bases). V was shortened by 3 bases and J by 4 bases, with 18 bases between the two germline ends. The CDR3 is 16 residues long. The V gene's germline CDR1 is LNHNV and CDR2 YYDKDF (reference sequence). The chain's CDR3 is CATSREGPLGGETQYF. CDR3 nucleotides: TGTGCCACCAGCAGGGAGGGGCCTTTGGGGGGAGAGACCCAGTACTTC.

The chain is built from TRBV19 and TRBJ2-3, with 8 bases aligning to TRBD2. V trimming: 5 bases; J trimming: 0 bases; junction bases outside the gene matches: 10. The CDR3 consists of 17 residues. The germline V gene has CDR1 LNHDA and CDR2 SQIVND (reference sequence). CDR3 in DNA: TGTGCCAGTAGTCCTCACTCCGGGACTAGGAGCACAGATACGCAGTATTTT. It translates to CASSPHSGTRSTDTQYF.

With respect to this clone: The junction does not match germline at one end; this may be a read error. V usage is TRBV6-5 and J usage is TRBJ1-2; 10 nucleotides agree with TRBD1. This CDR3 is built from 15 residues. The germline gives CDR1 MNHEY, CDR2 SVGAGI. The CDR3 sequence: CASSYRGQGTYVYTF. For the CDR3, the DNA is TGTGCCAGCAGTTACAGGGGACAGGGGACCTATGTCTACACCTTC.

V gene TRBV9 combines with J gene TRBJ1-1; D is unclear. In germline, CDR1 is SGDLS, CDR2 YYNGEE. The V end lost 3 bases, the J end lost 1 base, and 10 bases lay between the germline ends. This CDR3 has 14 amino acids. DNA of the CDR3: TGTGCCAGCAGCGGACCGGGTTCGAACACTGAAGCTTTCTTT. Its protein is CASSGPGSNTEAFF.

The chain couples TRBV7-6 to TRBJ2-2; D may be TRBD1 (7 bases). The V gene lost 7 bases and the J gene lost 1 base, with 16 bases spanning the gap. The CDR3 totals 16 residues. Germline V CDR1 and CDR2: SGHVS, FNYEAQ. CDR3 residues: CASTPTQGGNTGELFF. The DNA for the CDR3 is TGTGCCAGCACCCCTACCCAGGGGGGGAACACCGGGGAGCTGTTTTTT.

The gene calls are TRBV5-1 and TRBJ1-4, with 7 bases fitting TRBD1. Trimming removed 0 bases from V and 7 bases from J; junction bases left unmatched: 6. The CDR3 runs 15 residues. CDR1 and CDR2 (germline): SGHRS, YFSETQ. CDR3 nucleotides: TGCGCCAGCAGCTTGGCCTCAGGGGGAGGTGAAAAACTGTTTTTT. Translated: CASSLASGGGEKLFF.

The chain recombines TRBV6-4 with TRBJ2-1, with 7 bases aligning to TRBD2. The germline gives CDR1 MRHNA, CDR2 SNTAGT. This CDR3 is 17 amino acids long. V lost 4 bases, J lost 1 base, and 10 bases stayed unmatched. The CDR3 DNA follows: TGTGCCAGCAGTGCCATTTTTGAAGCGGGATCCTACAATGAGCAGTTCTTC. It encodes CASSAIFEAGSYNEQFF.

This clone was detected once. The rearrangement uses TRBV6-4 and TRBJ2-1; 8 bases align to TRBD1. Trimming at V came to 6 bases and at J to 6 bases, leaving 4 bases not matched to a gene. The CDR3 extends over 13 amino acids. CDR1 and CDR2 from the germline V gene are MRHNA and SNTAGT. CDR3 nucleotide sequence: TGTGCCAGCAGACGGACAGGGTCCAATGAGCAGTTCTTC. It yields the protein CASRRTGSNEQFF.

In its sample, this clone was seen a few times. The junction does not match germline at one end; this may be a read error. The V gene is TRBV7-7, the J gene TRBJ2-3, with D possibly TRBD1 on 5 matching bases. The CDR3 runs to 13 residues. Germline lookup yields CDR1 SSHAT and CDR2 FNYEAQ (reference sequence). The CDR3 is CASSLRQTDTQYF. In nucleotides, the CDR3 is TGTGCTAGCAGCTTACGACAGACAGATACGCAGTATTTT.

The J gene is TRBJ1-2, the V gene TRBV7-9, with D unclear. There are 13 residues in the CDR3. The V end lost 4 bases, the J end lost 8 bases, and 14 bases lay between the germline ends. The germline V gene encodes CDR1 SEHNR and CDR2 FQNEAQ (reference sequence). CDR3 loop: CASSSEGLDGYTF. The CDR3 region has the DNA TGTGCCAGCAGCTCGGAGGGCTTAGACGGCTACACCTTC.

V gene TRBV9 combines with J gene TRBJ2-1; D is undetermined. The CDR3 is made up of 12 amino acids. Trimming pared 2 bases from V and 7 bases from J, leaving 7 bases between. Germline CDR1 reads SGDLS; CDR2 reads YYNGEE. DNA for the CDR3: TGTGCCAGCAGCGTCACAGAGAATGAGCAGTTCTTC. Translated, it gives CASSVTENEQFF.

This chain uses TRBV18 with TRBJ1-1; possibly TRBD1 for D (5 bases). CDR1 KGHSH and CDR2 LQKENI come from the germline V gene. The CDR3 runs to 16 residues. V was cut by 3 bases and J by 1 base, with 15 bases left in between. Written as DNA, the CDR3 is TGTGCCAGCTCACCCACACCGGGACTCACGAACACTGAAGCTTTCTTT. This codes for CASSPTPGLTNTEAFF.

J is TRBJ2-3 and V is TRBV7-2, with 12 nucleotides matching TRBD2. Germline V gene lookup returns CDR1 SGHTA and CDR2 FQGNSA. J gave up 6 bases and V 4 bases, and 2 bases lay outside the gene matches. The CDR3 has 14 amino acids. Written as DNA, the CDR3 is TGTGCCAGCAGCTCTACTAGCGGGGGGGATACGCAGTATTTT. The encoded protein is CASSSTSGGDTQYF.

V usage is TRBV28 and J usage is TRBJ1-2; D is uncertain. Trimming took off 10 bases at V and 4 bases at J, with 13 bases between the two ends. The CDR3 is made up of 12 amino acids. Germline loops: CDR1 MDHEN, CDR2 SYDVKM. CDR3 DNA: TGTGCCACGAGGACTGAAACCTATGGCTACACCTTC. Encoded protein: CATRTETYGYTF.

The chain recombines TRBV7-6 with TRBJ1-6; D remains unclear. The CDR3 has 13 residues. The germline V gene encodes CDR1 SGHVS and CDR2 FNYEAQ. The V gene lost 3 bases and the J gene lost 6 bases, with 6 bases spanning the gap. In DNA, the CDR3 is TGTGCCAGCAGCTTCCAGGTTAATTCACCCCTCCACTTT. As protein: CASSFQVNSPLHF.

This clone has only one observation. This sequence joins TRBV19 and TRBJ2-2; the match to TRBD2 covers 7 bases. J gave up 5 bases and V 4 bases, and 19 bases lay outside the gene matches. The CDR3 totals 19 residues. Germline loops: CDR1 LNHDA, CDR2 SQIVND (reference sequence). The CDR3 nucleotides are TGTGCCAGTAGTAAATCCGGGACTACTTCTTTCTTAGGGACCGGGGAGCTGTTTTTT. It specifies CASSKSGTTSFLGTGELFF.

The chain couples TRBV11-2 to TRBJ2-2; D unclear. The V and J ends lost 0 bases and 2 bases respectively, with 13 bases between them. CDR3 size: 17 residues. Per the germline V gene, CDR1 is SGHAT and CDR2 is FQNNGV. Here the CDR3 DNA reads TGTGCCAGCAGCTTAGATCAATATGGGCTAAACACCGGGGAGCTGTTTTTT. It specifies CASSLDQYGLNTGELFF.

The chain joins TRBV11-3 to TRBJ2-3; 14 bases fit TRBD2. Unmatched junction bases numbered 11, after V lost 6 bases and J lost 0 bases. This CDR3 has 19 residues. The germline V gene encodes CDR1 SGHNT and CDR2 YENEEA. In DNA, the CDR3 is TGTGCCAGCAGGAGGACTAGCGGGGGGATAGGACTTAGCACAGATACGCAGTATTTT. It is translated as CASRRTSGGIGLSTDTQYF.

The gene calls are TRBV4-1 and TRBJ2-3, with D maybe TRBD2 (5 bases). Trimming took 1 base from V and 5 from J, leaving 13 bases between them. The CDR3 sequence is 15 residues long. Germline V gives CDR1 MGHRA, CDR2 YSYEKL. CDR3 bases: TGCGCCAGCAGCCAAGGCTTACTAGTGGGAGATACGCAGTATTTT. This codes for CASSQGLLVGDTQYF.

V gene TRBV6-5 combines with J gene TRBJ2-7; 7 bases align to TRBD1. In germline, CDR1 is MNHEY, CDR2 SVGAGI. CDR3 length equals 13 residues. The V gene end was trimmed by 5 bases and the J gene end by 5 bases; junction bases not matched to a gene: 6. This chain's CDR3 is CASSTSTGNEQYF. CDR3 DNA sequence: TGTGCCAGCAGTACCTCGACAGGGAACGAGCAGTACTTC.

This clone was found a few times. This chain connects TRBV7-9 to TRBJ1-1, with D uncertain. Looked up from germline, CDR1 is SEHNR and CDR2 is FQNEAQ (reference sequence). Deletions cut 0 bases from V and 0 bases from J, with 2 bases between. The CDR3 is 13 residues long. The CDR3 sequence: CASSLALNTEAFF. The DNA of the CDR3 is TGTGCCAGCAGCTTAGCCTTGAACACTGAAGCTTTCTTT. Using reference TRBV7-9 and TRBJ1-1 for the parts outside the CDR3, the full variable domain is DTGVSQNPRHKITKRGQNVTFRCDPISEHNRLYWYRQTLGQGPEFLTYFQNEAQLEKSRLLSDRFSAERPKGSFSTLEIQRTEQGDSAMYLCASSLALNTEAFFGQGTRLTVV.

This clone was detected a few times. The J gene is TRBJ2-2, the V gene TRBV4-1; a possible D gene is TRBD2 (5 bases). There are 16 residues in the CDR3. The germline gives CDR1 MGHRA, CDR2 YSYEKL. V lost 3 bases, J lost 5 bases, and 16 bases lay in between. CDR3 region: CASSQPKLGGTGELFF. The CDR3 DNA sequence: TGCGCCAGCAGCCAGCCCAAGTTAGGAGGTACCGGGGAGCTGTTTTTT.

This clone was seen a single time. The V gene is TRBV11-3, the J gene TRBJ2-7; TRBD1 is a possible D gene (8 bases). The V and J ends lost 5 bases and 5 bases respectively, with 16 bases between them. CDR1 is SGHNT, CDR2 YENEEA, per germline. The CDR3 runs to 14 residues. The CDR3 coding sequence is TGTGCCAGCAGCCCAGGACAGGGAGGGGACGAGCAGTACTTC. Protein product: CASSPGQGGDEQYF.